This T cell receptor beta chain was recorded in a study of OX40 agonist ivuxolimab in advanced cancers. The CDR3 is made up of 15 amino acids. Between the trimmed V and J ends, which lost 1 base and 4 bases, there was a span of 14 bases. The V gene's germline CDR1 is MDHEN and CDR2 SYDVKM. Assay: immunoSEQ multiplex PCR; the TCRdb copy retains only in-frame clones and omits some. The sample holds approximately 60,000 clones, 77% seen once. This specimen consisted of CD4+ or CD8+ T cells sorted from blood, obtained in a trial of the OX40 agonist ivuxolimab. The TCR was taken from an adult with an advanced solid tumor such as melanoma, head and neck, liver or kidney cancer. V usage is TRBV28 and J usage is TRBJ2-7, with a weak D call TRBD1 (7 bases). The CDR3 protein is CASSLYGRGTYEQYF. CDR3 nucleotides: TGTGCCAGCAGTTTATACGGCAGGGGGACTTACGAGCAGTACTTC.